This T cell receptor beta chain was observed in a study of T cells in Graves' hyperthyroidism and ophthalmopathy. RNA transcripts were the template for amplifying TCR beta CDR3 regions. HTBI primers were used for first-round RT-PCR of the TCR CDR3. TCRdb re-analysed the multiplex PCR reads in MiXCR, keeping a single row per CDR3 protein. The data show about 700,000 distinct CDR3 sequences, roughly 45% seen once. Remarks on this clonotype: One end of the junction does not line up with germline, which may come from a read error.

Looked up from germline, CDR1 is SEHNR and CDR2 is FQNEAQ (reference sequence). This CDR3 is built from 14 residues. This chain joins TRBV7-9 and TRBJ1-1, with 11 bases fitting TRBD1. What was sequenced was peripheral blood or thyroid tissue (not recorded which). The TCR comes from an adult man with Graves' disease, either hyperthyroidism or ophthalmopathy (not recorded which). The CDR3 nucleotides are TGTGCCAGCAAGGGACAGGGGGGGAACACTGAAGCTTCCTTT. As protein: CASKGQGGNTEASF.